This T cell receptor (beta chain) appears in the sequencing data of a study of response to subunit inactivated influenza vaccine. Findings and limits, study-wide: New T cells are recruited in small numbers by each seasonal influenza vaccination, according to the authors' suggestion.

Comments on this clonotype: Antigen unknown.

TCRdb re-called the RT-PCR reads with MiXCR, one entry per CDR3 protein. There are 550,000 to 800,000 distinct CDR3 sequences in the sample; about 15% occur only once, and approximately 7% lies in the top ten. Trimming removed 4 bases from V and 1 base from J; junction bases left unmatched: 9. CDR1 and CDR2 from the germline V gene are MNHEY and SVGEGT. The CDR3 extends over 17 amino acids. The TCR comes from a man in his fifties or sixties who received an inactivated influenza vaccine. The material sequenced was PBMCs from blood, taken 14 to 15 days before vaccination. The V and J genes are TRBV6-2 or TRBV6-3 and TRBJ2-5; 10 bases are a match to TRBD1. CDR3 nucleotide sequence: TGTGCCAGCAGTTTCTCGTCGACAGGGGGCTTCCAAGAGACCCAGTACTTC. Translated, it gives CASSFSSTGGFQETQYF.